This passage covers 29 T cell receptor beta chains from one sample sequenced in a study of immune evolution from preneoplasia to lung adenocarcinoma (dated by TCRdb to the early 2020s). Receptor amplification or capture employed the immunoSEQ multiplex PCR assay. TCRdb took over this immuneACCESS table, retaining in-frame rearrangements with V and J assigned. Such tables are incomplete; in checked studies, under half of the missing clones stem from an unresolved V gene, and the remainder is unexplained. This sample lists approximately 5,000 clones; roughly 79% were detected once. The biggest ten clones account for less than 9% of the sample. The sequencing sample was made of FFPE minimally invasive lung adenocarcinoma tissue. The sample's cell subset or site label, in plain terms: micro-invasive lung adenocarcinoma (MIA). The receptors shown here come from a person aged 60-80 years with lung adenocarcinoma.

The chain links TRBV7-9 to TRBJ2-7; TRBD2 might be the D (6 bases). The CDR3 extends over 15 amino acids. The germline gives CDR1 SEHNR, CDR2 FQNEAQ (reference sequence). Trimming took 2 bases from V and 0 from J, leaving 11 bases between them. CDR3 coding DNA: TGTGCCAGCAGCTTAAGCGGGCCAAGCTCCTACGAGCAGTACTTC. Its protein product is CASSLSGPSSYEQYF.

The chain recombines TRBV18 with TRBJ2-7; 9 bases match TRBD2. V trimming: 5 bases; J trimming: 2 bases; junction bases outside the gene matches: 7. The CDR3 runs 15 residues. Germline V gives CDR1 KGHSH, CDR2 LQKENI. The CDR3 sequence: CASSGTSGSTYEQYF. Written as DNA, the CDR3 is TGTGCCAGCTCAGGTACTAGCGGGTCGACCTACGAGCAGTACTTC.

V usage is TRBV25-1 and J usage is TRBJ1-2; D is unresolved. The V gene lost 6 bases and the J gene lost 8 bases, with 13 bases spanning the gap. The CDR3 totals 12 residues. Germline CDR1 and CDR2: MGHDK and SYGVNS. CDR3 sequence reads: CASRGDPLGYTF. DNA of the CDR3: TGTGCCAGCAGGGGAGACCCGTTAGGCTACACCTTC.

The rearrangement joins TRBV10-3 to TRBJ2-5, with 7 bases lining up with TRBD2. The CDR3 contains 13 residues. Trimming cost V 11 bases and J 0 bases; bases outside gene matches: 6. Per germline, CDR1 ENHRY and CDR2 SYGVKD. In DNA, the CDR3 is TGTGCCGCTGGGGGGGGGTACCAAGAGACCCAGTACTTC. This codes for CAAGGGYQETQYF.

The chain combines TRBV28 with TRBJ1-3; D not resolved. The V end lost 3 bases, the J end lost 2 bases, and 14 bases lay between the germline ends. Germline V lookup: CDR1 MDHEN, CDR2 SYDVKM. The CDR3 is 16 amino acids. The CDR3 reads CASSLAPGITGNTIYF. CDR3 DNA: TGTGCCAGCAGTTTGGCTCCGGGAATAACTGGAAACACCATATATTTT.

V and J are TRBV27 and TRBJ2-2; TRBD1 aligns across 8 bases. CDR1 and CDR2 from the germline V gene are MNHEY and SMNVEV (reference sequence). V dropped 10 bases and J dropped 11; count of bases not matched to a gene: 6. CDR3 length equals 11 residues. CDR3 DNA: TGTGCCATCAGGACAGGGCGAGAGCTGTTTTTT. This gives the protein CAIRTGRELFF.

The chain uses TRBV19 and TRBJ2-3; 7 bases fit TRBD1. The V and J ends lost 0 bases and 3 bases, in that order; junction bases with no gene match: 6. Germline lookup yields CDR1 LNHDA and CDR2 SQIVND (reference sequence). The CDR3 is 16 residues long. In DNA, the CDR3 is TGTGCCAGTAGTATAGATGGGACAGCCCTTACAGATACGCAGTATTTT. This translates into CASSIDGTALTDTQYF.

For this clone: The junction differs from germline at one of its ends, possibly a read error. This sequence joins TRBV9 and TRBJ2-7; TRBD1 agrees at 12 bases. Germline V gene sequence: CDR1 SGDLS, CDR2 YYNGEE. The CDR3 totals 14 residues. CDR3 in amino acids: CAGSAGQGAYEQYF. The CDR3 bases are TGTGCCGGCAGCGCGGGACAGGGGGCTTACGAGCAGTACTTC.

The chain employs TRBV29-1 and TRBJ1-1; D is unresolved. V was trimmed by 7 bases and J by 1 base, leaving 13 bases between them. The V gene's germline CDR1 is SQVTM and CDR2 ANQGSEA. This CDR3 spans 13 amino acids. The DNA for the CDR3 is TGCAGCGCAACGCCGACCCCGAACACTGAAGCTTTCTTT. Translating it yields CSATPTPNTEAFF.

The J gene is TRBJ1-4, the V gene TRBV28, with 7 positions matching TRBD1. This CDR3 comprises 17 residues. The germline gives CDR1 MDHEN, CDR2 SYDVKM. The V gene end was trimmed by 2 bases and the J gene end by 3 bases; junction bases not matched to a gene: 9. The CDR3 spells CASSLVARGRSNEKLFF. CDR3 bases: TGTGCCAGCAGTTTAGTCGCTAGGGGGCGGTCTAATGAAAAACTGTTTTTT.

Judged by abundance, this clone is medium-sized. The gene calls are TRBV19 and TRBJ2-2, with D unclear. Germline V gene sequence: CDR1 LNHDA, CDR2 SQIVND (reference sequence). Trimming removed 6 bases from V and 5 bases from J, with 7 bases in between. There are 12 residues in the CDR3. The CDR3 spells CASSRRTGELFF. Here the CDR3 DNA reads TGTGCCAGTAGCCGTCGGACCGGGGAGCTGTTTTTT.

The chain is built from TRBV27 and TRBJ2-2; D gene ambiguous. Trimming took 0 bases from V and 10 from J, leaving 12 bases between them. This CDR3 contains 14 residues. Germline CDR1 is MNHEY and CDR2 is SMNVEV (reference sequence). CDR3 residues: CASSLSPEHQELFF. The CDR3 nucleotides read TGTGCCAGCAGTTTATCACCCGAACACCAGGAGCTGTTTTTT.

This chain joins TRBV19 and TRBJ1-2; 8 nucleotides match TRBD1. The J segment lost 8 bases and the V segment lost 0 bases, leaving 8 bases of the junction unmatched. The CDR3 is made up of 15 amino acids. Germline CDR1 reads LNHDA; CDR2 reads SQIVND (reference sequence). In DNA form, the CDR3 reads TGTGCCAGTAGTATAGATCGGGGGACAGGCGTCGGCTACACCTTC. Translated: CASSIDRGTGVGYTF.

This clone was observed a handful of times. The J gene is TRBJ2-1, the V gene TRBV28; no reliable D call. Germline V CDR1 and CDR2: MDHEN, SYDVKM. The V gene lost 2 bases and the J gene lost 0 bases, with 2 bases spanning the gap. The CDR3 runs to 13 residues. The CDR3 loop reads CASSLGSYNEQFF. In DNA, the CDR3 is TGTGCCAGCAGTTTAGGCTCCTACAATGAGCAGTTCTTC.

The CDR3 loop is CASSPDSLGTEAFF. As DNA, the CDR3 is TGTGCCAGCAGCCCCGACAGTTTGGGCACTGAAGCTTTCTTT. V gene TRBV11-2 combines with J gene TRBJ1-1; D may be TRBD1 (5 bases). V lost 5 bases and J lost 4, with 14 bases in between. This CDR3 is 14 amino acids long. Germline V gene lookup returns CDR1 SGHAT and CDR2 FQNNGV. Together with reference TRBV11-2 and TRBJ1-1, the CDR3 gives the full variable domain: EAGVAQSPRYKIIEKRQSVAFWCNPISGHATLYWYQQILGQGPKLLIQFQNNGVVDDSQLPKDRFSAERLKGVDSTLKIQPAKLEDSAVYLCASSPDSLGTEAFFGQGTRLTVV.

This clone showed up just once. V usage is TRBV6-5 and J usage is TRBJ2-2, with a tentative D call TRBD2 (6 bases). From germline, CDR1 is MNHEY and CDR2 SVGAGI. The V and J ends lost 6 bases and 4 bases respectively, with 9 bases between them. The length of the CDR3 is 13 residues. The CDR3 DNA is TGTGCCAGCAGCCGGGACTTCACCGGGGAGCTGTTTTTT. This translates into CASSRDFTGELFF.

There are a few counts of this clone. The rearrangement uses TRBV5-6 and TRBJ1-3; a possible D gene is TRBD1 (6 bases). The V end was cut by 4 bases, the J end by 4 bases, with 18 bases between. This CDR3 contains 16 residues. Germline CDR1 and CDR2: SGHDT and YYEEEE. The CDR3 region has the DNA TGTGCCAGCAGCACCTCAGGGGCTGTTCTAGGAAACACCATATATTTT. Protein: CASSTSGAVLGNTIYF.

The sample holds one count of this clone. V usage is TRBV28 and J usage is TRBJ2-7; possibly TRBD1 for D (5 bases). This CDR3 region has 14 residues. In germline, CDR1 is MDHEN, CDR2 SYDVKM. V lost 3 bases, J lost 5 bases, and 14 bases lay in between. The CDR3 bases are TGTGCCAGCAGTTTCGCCCAGGGTAGCAACGAGCAGTACTTC. This codes for CASSFAQGSNEQYF. Drawing the rest from reference TRBV28 and TRBJ2-7, the complete variable domain is DVKVTQSSRYLVKRTGEKVFLECVQDMDHENMFWYRQDPGLGLRLIYFSYDVKMKEKGDIPEGYSVSREKKERFSLILESASTNQTSMYLCASSFAQGSNEQYFGPGTRLTVT.

The genes are TRBV11-1 and TRBJ2-2; D ambiguous. The germline V gene encodes CDR1 SGHAT and CDR2 FQDESV (reference sequence). CDR3 size: 13 residues. V dropped 1 base and J dropped 4 bases, with 4 bases sitting between them. CDR3 coding DNA: TGTGCCAGCAGCTTAGTCGCCACCGGGGAGCTGTTTTTT. It is translated as CASSLVATGELFF.

The chain employs TRBV4-2 and TRBJ1-1, with D possibly TRBD1 on 5 matching bases. V was cut by 4 bases and J by 0 bases, with 15 bases left in between. CDR3 length equals 16 residues. Germline V gene sequence: CDR1 LGHNA, CDR2 YNFKEQ. CDR3 coding DNA: TGTGCCAGCAGCCCCTGGGGGGTAAACATGAACACTGAAGCTTTCTTT. This translates into CASSPWGVNMNTEAFF.

The chain employs TRBV29-1 and TRBJ2-7; D may be TRBD2 (6 bases). This CDR3 is built from 12 residues. CDR1 is SQVTM and CDR2 is ANQGSEA in the germline V gene. V lost 4 bases to trimming and J lost 3 bases, with 10 bases between them. The CDR3 sequence is CSVGSSVYEQYF. CDR3 sequence (DNA): TGCAGCGTTGGATCTAGCGTCTACGAGCAGTACTTC.

This sequence joins TRBV7-3 and TRBJ2-3, with a possible D match to TRBD2 (5 bases). Germline V gene data show CDR1 as SGHTA and CDR2 as FQGTGA. The CDR3 consists of 19 residues. V lost 4 bases and J lost 4, with 27 bases in between. The CDR3 coding sequence is TGTGCCAGCAGCTCCATAACTCTACGCCGGGTCAGGCGGGCAGATACGCAGTATTTT. As protein: CASSSITLRRVRRADTQYF.

V gene TRBV18 combines with J gene TRBJ2-3, with D unresolved. Germline lookup yields CDR1 KGHSH and CDR2 LQKENI. The germline V and J ends were trimmed by 3 bases and 5 bases, with 3 bases remaining between them. This CDR3 spans 11 amino acids. The CDR3 spells CASSPKDTQYF. CDR3 nucleotides: TGTGCCAGCTCACCCAAAGATACGCAGTATTTT.

This chain connects TRBV10-3 to TRBJ1-1; 8 bases line up with TRBD1. CDR3 length: 14 amino acids. Trimming removed 6 bases from V and 1 base from J; junction bases left unmatched: 4. Germline lookup yields CDR1 ENHRY and CDR2 SYGVKD. CDR3 sequence reads: CAISRGQGNTEAFF. The CDR3 bases are TGTGCCATCAGCCGTGGACAGGGGAACACTGAAGCTTTCTTT.

The chain joins TRBV6-5 to TRBJ2-7; 9 bases fit TRBD2. The V gene end was trimmed by 5 bases and the J gene end by 4 bases; junction bases not matched to a gene: 6. Germline V gene lookup returns CDR1 MNHEY and CDR2 SVGAGI. The CDR3 is 14 residues long. CDR3 protein: CASSPRLAVYEQYF. As DNA, the CDR3 is TGTGCCAGCAGTCCCCGACTAGCGGTTTACGAGCAGTACTTC.

The chain links TRBV15 to TRBJ2-5; a possible D gene is TRBD1 (6 bases). V gave up 1 base and J gave up 5 bases, with 17 bases separating them. The CDR3 sequence is 16 residues long. Germline V lookup: CDR1 LNHNV, CDR2 YYDKDF (reference sequence). In nucleotides, the CDR3 is TGTGCCACCAGCAGAGTTCAGGGGAGCGGTGACGAGACCCAGTACTTC. It translates to CATSRVQGSGDETQYF.

This clone qualifies as large. J is TRBJ2-5 and V is TRBV5-1; possibly TRBD2 for D (6 bases). Trimming removed 7 bases at V and 5 bases at J, with 18 bases between. There are 14 residues in the CDR3. Germline CDR1 reads SGHRS; CDR2 reads YFSETQ. Here the CDR3 reads CASGRDSWRETQYF. For the CDR3, the DNA is TGCGCCAGCGGAAGGGACTCCTGGCGGGAGACCCAGTACTTC.

This chain links TRBV6-6 with TRBJ1-1, with 9 bases that match TRBD1. CDR1 MNHNY and CDR2 SVGAGI come from the germline V gene (reference sequence). The CDR3 spans 13 residues. J gave up 5 bases and V 6 bases, and 4 bases lay outside the gene matches. The CDR3 DNA is TGTGCCAGCAGCAAGGGGACAGGGACTGAAGCTTTCTTT. Its protein product is CASSKGTGTEAFF.

V usage is TRBV9 and J usage is TRBJ2-1, with D perhaps matching TRBD1 or TRBD2 (5 bases each). The CDR3 covers 15 residues. The V and J ends lost 0 bases and 12 bases respectively, with 19 bases between them. Germline V CDR1 and CDR2: SGDLS, YYNGEE. CDR3 in DNA: TGTGCCAGCAGCGTAGGTGACGGTTGGGGGATGGGGCAGTTCTTC. This codes for CASSVGDGWGMGQFF.